A single sample is the source of the 28 T cell receptor beta chains below, sequenced in a study of T cell responses to AZD1222 COVID-19 vaccine. Method: immunoSEQ multiplex PCR; TCRdb's copy keeps in-frame clones and lacks some. Among approximately 170,000 clones listed, around 90% were seen once. This specimen was peripheral blood, taken 28 days after the second AZD1222 dose. Receptors originate from an adult who received the AZD1222 COVID-19 vaccine.

This chain uses TRBV2 with TRBJ2-7; 7 positions agree with TRBD1. Germline V gene lookup returns CDR1 SNHLY and CDR2 FYNNEI. This CDR3 comprises 14 residues. V shed 6 bases and J 10 bases; nucleotides not matched to a gene: 15. The chain's CDR3 is CASSLQGFMQIQYF. The CDR3 DNA sequence: TGTGCCAGCAGCCTACAGGGGTTCATGCAAATTCAGTACTTC.

The chain employs TRBV5-1 and TRBJ2-7; D is unresolved. The CDR3 spans 15 residues. V shed 3 bases and J shed 5 bases, with 18 bases lying between them. CDR1 SGHRS and CDR2 YFSETQ come from the germline V gene. The CDR3 DNA reads as TGCGCCAGCAGCTCAGCACATGGTTCCTTCAACGAGCAGTACTTC. Its protein is CASSSAHGSFNEQYF.

V and J are TRBV2 and TRBJ1-3; the match to TRBD1 covers 12 bases. This CDR3 is built from 14 residues. With V trimmed by 7 bases and J by 11 bases, 9 bases remained unmatched. CDR1 and CDR2 (germline): SNHLY, FYNNEI. The CDR3 DNA sequence: TGTGCCAGCACCACCGGGACAGGGGGCAAAGCCATATATTTT. Translated: CASTTGTGGKAIYF.

The table lists this clone with a count of one. This chain links TRBV11-3 with TRBJ2-7, with 9 bases identical to TRBD1. The junction had 4 bases not matched to a gene; V was cut back by 8 bases and J by 5 bases. Per the germline V gene, CDR1 is SGHNT and CDR2 is YENEEA. CDR3 size: 12 residues. The CDR3 is CASHGTGHEQYF. The CDR3 DNA reads TGTGCCAGCCACGGGACAGGGCACGAGCAGTACTTC.

The chain couples TRBV10-3 to TRBJ2-7; 7 nucleotides agree with TRBD1. The germline CDR1 and CDR2 sequences are ENHRY and SYGVKD. The CDR3 runs 13 residues. V shed 6 bases and J 3 bases; nucleotides not matched to a gene: 5. CDR3 protein: CAISTDRDYEQYF. The CDR3 nucleotides read TGTGCCATCAGCACCGACAGGGACTACGAGCAGTACTTC.

The chain uses TRBV29-1 and TRBJ1-2; the D gene is possibly TRBD1 (6 bases). The length of the CDR3 is 12 residues. From germline, CDR1 is SQVTM and CDR2 ANQGSEA. V was clipped by 5 bases and J by 5 bases, with 12 bases between them. CDR3 nucleotide sequence: TGCAGCGTTTCGACAGGAGATTATGGCTACACCTTC. Translating gives CSVSTGDYGYTF.

The chain uses TRBV15 and TRBJ2-1; D is uncertain. CDR1 and CDR2 from the germline V gene are LNHNV and YYDKDF (reference sequence). This CDR3 spans 14 amino acids. V gave up 0 bases and J gave up 6 bases, with 9 bases separating them. The chain's CDR3 is CATSRDLGFNEQFF. The CDR3 nucleotides are TGTGCCACCAGCAGAGATTTGGGTTTCAATGAGCAGTTCTTC.

The chain carries TRBV6-5 and TRBJ2-5; 8 positions agree with TRBD1. Germline V lookup: CDR1 MNHEY, CDR2 SVGAGI. This CDR3 comprises 13 residues. Trimming cost V 2 bases and J 6 bases; bases outside gene matches: 2. The DNA for the CDR3 is TGTGCCAGCAGTTACAGGGACAGGCAGACCCAGTACTTC. It specifies CASSYRDRQTQYF.

V and J are TRBV9 and TRBJ1-1; 8 bases align to TRBD1. CDR3 length equals 15 residues. After removal of 0 bases from V and 5 bases from J, the junction contained 6 bases not matched to a gene. CDR1 is SGDLS, CDR2 YYNGEE, per germline. The CDR3 nucleotides read TGTGCCAGCAGCGTAGGCCAGGGGGCTTTGACTGAAGCTTTCTTT. It specifies CASSVGQGALTEAFF. Filled out from reference TRBV9 and TRBJ1-1, the complete variable domain reads DSGVTQTPKHLITATGQRVTLRCSPRSGDLSVYWYQQSLDQGLQFLIQYYNGEERAKGNILERFSAQQFPDLHSELNLSSLELGDSALYFCASSVGQGALTEAFFGQGTRLTVV.

The sample holds a few counts of this clone. CDR3 in DNA: TGCGCCAGCGGATGGGACAGCTTCGATCCCACTAACTATGGCTACACCTTC. Its protein is CASGWDSFDPTNYGYTF. The rearrangement joins TRBV4-1 to TRBJ1-2, with 7 positions matching TRBD1. The V segment lost 8 bases and the J segment 0 bases; nucleotides outside the gene matches: 15. Looked up from germline, CDR1 is MGHRA and CDR2 is YSYEKL. CDR3 length equals 17 residues.

The chain combines TRBV6-5 with TRBJ1-6; D is unresolved. Trimming removed 5 bases from V and 7 bases from J, with 6 bases in between. Germline V gene sequence: CDR1 MNHEY, CDR2 SVGAGI. The CDR3 has 12 amino acids. Here the CDR3 DNA reads TGTGCCAGCAGTCTGGGGAATTCACCCCTCCACTTT. Translating gives CASSLGNSPLHF.

The sample holds a few counts of this clone. The chain is built from TRBV7-9 and TRBJ1-5; D gene unclear. This CDR3 contains 16 residues. V was pared by 1 base and J by 3 bases, with 13 bases between. CDR1 is SEHNR and CDR2 is FQNEAQ in the germline V gene (reference sequence). CDR3 nucleotides: TGTGCCAGCAGCTTAGGCTTAGCAACACTCAATCAGCCCCAGCATTTT. It translates to CASSLGLATLNQPQHF.

V usage is TRBV3-1 (or the pseudogene TRBV3-2) and J usage is TRBJ2-1, with 9 bases aligning to TRBD1. The CDR3 contains 14 residues. V dropped 1 base and J dropped 8; count of bases not matched to a gene: 3. Germline assignment: CDR1 LGHDT and CDR2 YNNKEL (reference sequence). The CDR3 DNA is TGTGCCAGCAGCCAAGGACAGGGGGGCCATGAGCAGTTCTTC. It translates to CASSQGQGGHEQFF.

This clone has just a few counts. The rearrangement uses TRBV6-5 and TRBJ2-5, with TRBD2 identical over 8 bases. V gave up 7 bases and J gave up 5 bases; unmatched junction bases: 6. Germline V gene data show CDR1 as MNHEY and CDR2 as SVGAGI. CDR3 size: 13 residues. The CDR3 coding sequence is TGTGCCAGCACCAATAGCGGGACGGAGACCCAGTACTTC. It specifies CASTNSGTETQYF.

The V and J genes are TRBV9 and TRBJ2-1; 8 bases line up with TRBD2. J gave up 4 bases and V 2 bases, and 5 bases lay outside the gene matches. Germline V gene sequence: CDR1 SGDLS, CDR2 YYNGEE. The CDR3 spans 15 residues. The CDR3 protein is CASSVSGGSYNEQFF. As DNA, the CDR3 is TGTGCCAGCAGCGTCTCGGGGGGGTCTTACAATGAGCAGTTCTTC.

The chain recombines TRBV19 with TRBJ1-6; TRBD1 is a possible D gene (5 bases). This CDR3 has 16 residues. Germline V lookup: CDR1 LNHDA, CDR2 SQIVND (reference sequence). V was shortened by 1 base and J by 7 bases, with 14 bases between the two germline ends. The CDR3 reads CASSIAPGARNSPLHF. The CDR3 DNA follows: TGTGCCAGTAGTATAGCCCCCGGGGCCAGAAATTCACCCCTCCACTTT.

This clone has more than one count but fewer than ten. V is TRBV29-1 and J is TRBJ1-5, with 8 bases aligning to TRBD1. V was pared by 6 bases and J by 4 bases, with 8 bases of the junction left unmatched. Germline V gives CDR1 SQVTM, CDR2 ANQGSEA. The CDR3 runs to 14 residues. CDR3: CSVGDRGRNQPQHF. The CDR3 region has the DNA TGCAGCGTGGGAGACAGGGGTCGTAATCAGCCCCAGCATTTT.

This chain connects TRBV6-5 to TRBJ2-1, with TRBD1 identical over 11 bases. The germline V gene has CDR1 MNHEY and CDR2 SVGAGI. V shed 0 bases, J shed 6 bases, and the junction held 4 bases outside the gene matches. The CDR3 is 16 amino acids. The CDR3 loop is CASSYSWDRGINEQFF. The CDR3 coding sequence is TGTGCCAGCAGTTACTCGTGGGACAGGGGGATCAATGAGCAGTTCTTC.

This clone came up a few times. This chain uses TRBV5-1 with TRBJ2-5; no clear D gene. Germline V CDR1 and CDR2: SGHRS, YFSETQ. The CDR3 has 14 residues. The V and J ends lost 5 bases and 4 bases respectively, with 15 bases between them. The CDR3 DNA is TGCGCCAGCAGTTCTATGTGGGTAACAGAGACCCAGTACTTC. Its translation: CASSSMWVTETQYF.

The J gene is TRBJ1-2, the V gene TRBV19; TRBD1 is a possible D gene (6 bases). Germline V lookup: CDR1 LNHDA, CDR2 SQIVND (reference sequence). The V and J ends lost 6 bases and 3 bases respectively, with 20 bases between them. The CDR3 totals 16 residues. Here the CDR3 reads CASRVSRGARHYGYTF. CDR3 bases: TGTGCCAGTAGGGTAAGCCGGGGGGCCCGGCACTATGGCTACACCTTC.

This clone has only one observation. V usage is TRBV3-1 (or the pseudogene TRBV3-2) and J usage is TRBJ2-3; 8 nucleotides match TRBD2. V lost 4 bases, J lost 0 bases, and 9 bases stayed unmatched. The CDR3 length is 17 residues. CDR1 and CDR2 from the germline V gene are LGHDT and YNNKEL (reference sequence). For the CDR3, the DNA is TGTGCCAGCAGCCCCCGGACTAGCTGGTCTAGCACAGATACGCAGTATTTT. Translation gives CASSPRTSWSSTDTQYF.

A few counts support this clone. The rearrangement uses TRBV10-3 and TRBJ1-3; D is uncertain. CDR3 size: 13 residues. Trimming left V 3 bases short and J 7 bases short, with 10 bases between. Germline CDR1 reads ENHRY; CDR2 reads SYGVKD. The CDR3 sequence: CAISDDISNTIYF. In nucleotides, the CDR3 is TGTGCCATCAGTGATGACATCTCGAACACCATATATTTT.

The V and J genes are TRBV9 and TRBJ2-6, with 12 bases aligning to TRBD2. Germline CDR1 and CDR2: SGDLS and YYNGEE. The V and J ends lost 4 bases and 1 base, in that order; junction bases with no gene match: 6. The CDR3 is 18 amino acids. The CDR3 DNA follows: TGTGCCAGCAGCCCCGGACTAGCGGGGCGGTCTGGGGCCAACGTCCTGACTTTC. Protein product: CASSPGLAGRSGANVLTF.

The chain couples TRBV10-3 to TRBJ2-7; 8 bases fit TRBD1. This CDR3 spans 13 amino acids. J gave up 4 bases and V 5 bases, and 4 bases lay outside the gene matches. Germline CDR1 ENHRY, CDR2 SYGVKD. The CDR3 protein is CAISRDRMYEQYF. The CDR3 DNA is TGTGCCATCAGTAGGGACAGGATGTACGAGCAGTACTTC.

The J gene is TRBJ2-2, the V gene TRBV4-3, with D maybe TRBD2 (6 bases). The CDR3 length is 16 residues. CDR1 is LGHNA and CDR2 is YSLEER in the germline V gene. V dropped 2 bases and J dropped 0 bases, with 10 bases sitting between them. CDR3 sequence (DNA): TGCGCCAGCAGCCAACGCGGGGACGCGAACACCGGGGAGCTGTTTTTT. This encodes CASSQRGDANTGELFF.

V and J are TRBV4-1 and TRBJ2-4, with D possibly matching TRBD1 (5 bases). Germline loops: CDR1 MGHRA, CDR2 YSYEKL. The CDR3 is 14 residues long. The ends were cut back, 0 bases at V and 5 bases at J, with 8 bases in the middle. The CDR3 sequence is CASSQDQGQNIQYF. CDR3 sequence (DNA): TGCGCCAGCAGCCAAGATCAGGGCCAAAACATTCAGTACTTC.

The chain joins TRBV27 to TRBJ2-7; the match to TRBD2 covers 9 bases. The CDR3 runs 15 residues. Germline V gene sequence: CDR1 MNHEY, CDR2 SMNVEV (reference sequence). V was pared by 1 base and J by 5 bases, with 6 bases of the junction left unmatched. As DNA, the CDR3 is TGTGCCAGCAGTTTATATTGGCGGGGGGGCCACGAGCAGTACTTC. Amino acids: CASSLYWRGGHEQYF.

The chain uses TRBV6-5 and TRBJ2-7; possibly TRBD2 for D (6 bases). The V and J ends lost 5 bases and 2 bases respectively, with 13 bases between them. Germline CDR1 is MNHEY and CDR2 is SVGAGI. The CDR3 spans 14 residues. CDR3 sequence: CASSPNGGTYEQYF. The CDR3 region has the DNA TGTGCCAGCAGTCCTAACGGGGGTACCTACGAGCAGTACTTC.